This record covers a single TCR beta chain. The germline V gene has CDR1 MGHRA and CDR2 YSYEKL. The ends lost 4 bases at V and 0 bases at J; junction bases unmatched: 7. This CDR3 region has 16 residues. These data originate in a study of blood T cells in healthy people across ages. A sample-barcoded 5' primer and a J-beta primer mix were used in a second PCR of roughly 7 to 11 cycles. TCRdb analysed the 5' RACE reads with MiXCR anew, one entry per CDR3 protein. The repertoire consists of about 730,000 distinct CDR3 sequences, with more than 40% occurring once and the leading ten covering 20% to 25%. Sequencing was carried out using blood. This clonotype originated in a woman aged 55-75 years in good health. V gene TRBV4-1 combines with J gene TRBJ2-3, with 7 bases identical to TRBD2. The DNA for the CDR3 is TGCGCCAGCAGCCGGACGCGGGAGCGGAGCACAGATACGCAGTATTTT. It yields the protein CASSRTRERSTDTQYF.